The 2 T cell receptor beta chains below come from one sample, sequenced in a study of blood T cells in healthy people across ages. A J-beta primer mix and a sample-barcoded 5' primer were used in a second PCR of roughly 6 to 12 cycles. TCRdb analysed the 5' RACE reads with MiXCR anew, one entry per CDR3 protein. The sample lists 1.5 million or so distinct CDR3 sequences; 40% to 50% were seen once. The sample was blood. These receptors were obtained from a young woman in good health.

This clonotype was seen a few times. This chain links TRBV4-1 with TRBJ2-1, with 11 bases that match TRBD2. The DNA end is a closer match to TRBJ2-7, so the J assignment may be wrong. The CDR3 covers 13 residues. The V gene's germline CDR1 is MGHRA and CDR2 YSYEKL. The CDR3 loop reads CASSQTSGTEQYF. The CDR3 DNA follows: TGCGCCAGCAGCCAGACTAGCGGGACTGAGCAGTACTTC.

The chain recombines TRBV13 with TRBJ2-1; D tentatively fits TRBD1 or TRBD2 (6 bases each). V lost 5 bases, J lost 4 bases, and 18 bases lay in between. The CDR3 sequence is 16 residues long. CDR1 and CDR2 from the germline V gene are PRHDT and FYEKMQ (reference sequence). CDR3 nucleotide sequence: TGTGCCAGCAGCCTTGAAGGGGGGCCGCCGTACAATGAGCAGTTCTTC. Protein product: CASSLEGGPPYNEQFF.